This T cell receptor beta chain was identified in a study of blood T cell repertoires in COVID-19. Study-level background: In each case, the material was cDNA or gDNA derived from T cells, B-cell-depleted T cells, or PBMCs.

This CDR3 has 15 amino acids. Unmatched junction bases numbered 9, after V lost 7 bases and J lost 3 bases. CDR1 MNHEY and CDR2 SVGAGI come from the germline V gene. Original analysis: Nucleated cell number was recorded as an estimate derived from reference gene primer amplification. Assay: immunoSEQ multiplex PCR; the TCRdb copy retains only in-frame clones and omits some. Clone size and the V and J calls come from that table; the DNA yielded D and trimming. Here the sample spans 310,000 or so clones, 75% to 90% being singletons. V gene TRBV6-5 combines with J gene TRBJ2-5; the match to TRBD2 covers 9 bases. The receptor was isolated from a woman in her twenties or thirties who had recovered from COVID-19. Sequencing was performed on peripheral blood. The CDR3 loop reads CASTLGAGGKETQYF. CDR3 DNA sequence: TGTGCCAGCACCCTTGGTGCGGGAGGGAAAGAGACCCAGTACTTC.